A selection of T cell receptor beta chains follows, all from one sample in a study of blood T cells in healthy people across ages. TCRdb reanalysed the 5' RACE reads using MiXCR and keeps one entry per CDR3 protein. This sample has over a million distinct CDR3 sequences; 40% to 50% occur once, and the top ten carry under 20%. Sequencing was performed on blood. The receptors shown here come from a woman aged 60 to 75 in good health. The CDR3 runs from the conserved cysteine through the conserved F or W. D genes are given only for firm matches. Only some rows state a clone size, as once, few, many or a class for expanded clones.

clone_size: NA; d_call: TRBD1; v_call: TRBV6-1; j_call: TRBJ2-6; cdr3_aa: CASSPRQGANGANVLTF; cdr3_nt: TGTGCCAGCAGTCCACGCCAGGGGGCTAATGGGGCCAACGTCCTGACTTTC
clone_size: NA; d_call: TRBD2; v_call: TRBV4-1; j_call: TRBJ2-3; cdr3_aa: CASSFRTSGRWDTDTQYF; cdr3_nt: TGCGCCAGCAGCTTCCGGACTAGCGGGAGGTGGGACACAGATACGCAGTATTTT
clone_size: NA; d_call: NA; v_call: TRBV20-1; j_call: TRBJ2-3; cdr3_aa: CSARVPATDTQYF; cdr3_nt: TGCAGTGCTAGAGTCCCCGCGACAGATACGCAGTATTTT
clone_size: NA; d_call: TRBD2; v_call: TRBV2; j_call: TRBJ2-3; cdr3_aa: CASTADHGGDTQYF; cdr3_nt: TGTGCCAGCACTGCGGACCACGGGGGGGATACGCAGTATTTT
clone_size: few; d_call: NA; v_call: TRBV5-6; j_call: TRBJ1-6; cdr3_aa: CASSLSRRQGNSPLHF; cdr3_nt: TGTGCCAGCAGCTTGTCTCGGCGGCAGGGTAATTCACCCCTCCACTTT
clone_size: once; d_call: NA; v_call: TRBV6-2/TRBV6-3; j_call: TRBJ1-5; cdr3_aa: CASSSGGVSRSNQPQHF; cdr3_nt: TGTGCCAGCAGTTCCGGGGGTGTGTCAAGGTCAAATCAGCCCCAGCATTTT
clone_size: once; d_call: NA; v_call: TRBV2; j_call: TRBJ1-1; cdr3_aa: CAGRKGGNTEAFF; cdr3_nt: TGTGCCGGCCGAAAGGGCGGAAACACTGAAGCTTTCTTT
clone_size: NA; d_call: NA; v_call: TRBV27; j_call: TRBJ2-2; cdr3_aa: CASSLAVRTGELFF; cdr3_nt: TGTGCCAGCAGTTTGGCCGTTCGAACCGGGGAGCTGTTTTTT
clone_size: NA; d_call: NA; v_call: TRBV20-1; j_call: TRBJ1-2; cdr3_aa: CSGLNRGGGRPYGYTF; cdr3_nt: TGCAGTGGCCTAAACCGAGGGGGGGGACGGCCTTATGGCTACACCTTC
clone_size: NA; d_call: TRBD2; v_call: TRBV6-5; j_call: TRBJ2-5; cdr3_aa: CASGPGRGETQYF; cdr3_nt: TGTGCCAGCGGCCCCGGGAGGGGAGAGACCCAGTACTTC
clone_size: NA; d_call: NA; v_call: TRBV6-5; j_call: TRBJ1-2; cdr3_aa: CASSPGSALGYTF; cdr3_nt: TGTGCCAGCAGCCCAGGTTCCGCCCTTGGCTACACCTTC
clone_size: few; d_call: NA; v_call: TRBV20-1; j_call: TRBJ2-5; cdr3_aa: CSAKDLGETQYF; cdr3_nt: TGCAGTGCTAAGGATTTGGGGGAGACCCAGTACTTC
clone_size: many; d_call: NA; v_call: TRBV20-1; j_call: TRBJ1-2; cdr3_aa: CSALGTTGYGYTF; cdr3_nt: TGCAGTGCCCTAGGAACCACAGGCTATGGCTACACCTTC
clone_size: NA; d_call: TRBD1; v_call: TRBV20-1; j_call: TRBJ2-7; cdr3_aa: CSARDFTGGEFYEQYF; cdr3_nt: TGCAGTGCTAGAGACTTCACAGGGGGCGAGTTTTACGAGCAGTACTTC
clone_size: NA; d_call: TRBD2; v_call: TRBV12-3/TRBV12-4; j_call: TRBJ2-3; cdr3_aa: CASSFRTSGRGTDTQYF; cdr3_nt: TGTGCCAGCAGCTTCCGGACTAGCGGGAGGGGTACAGATACGCAGTATTTT
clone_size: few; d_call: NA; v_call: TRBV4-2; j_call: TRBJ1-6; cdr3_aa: CASSQEGSRDNSPLHF; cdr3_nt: TGTGCCAGCAGCCAAGAAGGATCCAGGGATAATTCACCCCTCCACTTT
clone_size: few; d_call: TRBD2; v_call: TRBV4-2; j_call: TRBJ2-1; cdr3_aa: CASSQTSGRIEQFF; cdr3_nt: TGTGCCAGCAGCCAGACTAGCGGGAGAATTGAGCAGTTCTTC
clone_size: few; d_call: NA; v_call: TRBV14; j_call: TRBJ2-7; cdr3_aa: CASSPYGFAANMYF; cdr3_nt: TGTGCCAGCAGCCCTTATGGGTTCGCAGCCAATATGTACTTC
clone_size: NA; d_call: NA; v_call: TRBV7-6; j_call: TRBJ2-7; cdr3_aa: CASSSLASKQYF; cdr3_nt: TGTGCCAGCAGCTCCCTCGCTTCAAAGCAGTACTTC
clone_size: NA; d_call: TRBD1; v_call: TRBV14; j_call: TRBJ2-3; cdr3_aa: CASSQDNRGRTDTQYF; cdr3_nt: TGTGCCAGCAGCCAGGACAACAGGGGGCGGACAGATACGCAGTATTTT
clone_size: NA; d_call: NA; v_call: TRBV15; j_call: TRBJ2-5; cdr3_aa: CATSRVRNTYQETQYF; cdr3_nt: TGTGCCACCAGCAGAGTCAGGAATACGTACCAAGAGACCCAGTACTTC
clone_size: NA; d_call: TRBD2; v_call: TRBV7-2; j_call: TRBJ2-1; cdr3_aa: CASSFSGGSSYNEQFF; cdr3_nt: TGTGCCAGCAGCTTCAGTGGCGGGAGCTCCTACAATGAGCAGTTCTTC
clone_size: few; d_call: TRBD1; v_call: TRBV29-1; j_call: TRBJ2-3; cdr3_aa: CSVEGRTGADTQYF; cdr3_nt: TGCAGCGTTGAAGGAAGGACAGGGGCCGATACGCAGTATTTT
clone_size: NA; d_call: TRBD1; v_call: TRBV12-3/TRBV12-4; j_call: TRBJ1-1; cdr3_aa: CASSRNDRGAEAFF; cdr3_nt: TGTGCCAGCAGTCGTAACGACAGGGGGGCTGAAGCTTTCTTT
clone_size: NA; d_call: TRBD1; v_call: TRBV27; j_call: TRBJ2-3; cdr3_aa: CASSSTTGGGTDTQYF; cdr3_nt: TGTGCCAGCAGTTCAACGACAGGGGGCGGTACAGATACACAGTATTTT
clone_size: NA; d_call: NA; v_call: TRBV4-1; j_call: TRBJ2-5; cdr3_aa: CASSHPGGGHQETQYF; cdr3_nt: TGCGCCAGCAGCCACCCCGGAGGGGGACACCAAGAGACCCAGTACTTC
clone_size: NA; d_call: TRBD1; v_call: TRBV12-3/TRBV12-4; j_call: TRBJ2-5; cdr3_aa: CASSLSSGGETRYF; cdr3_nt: TGTGCCAGCAGTTTAAGTTCAGGGGGCGAGACCCGGTACTTC
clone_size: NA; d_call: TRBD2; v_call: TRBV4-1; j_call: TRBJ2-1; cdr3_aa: CASSHGLAGANEQFF; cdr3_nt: TGCGCCAGCAGCCATGGACTAGCGGGAGCCAATGAGCAGTTCTTC
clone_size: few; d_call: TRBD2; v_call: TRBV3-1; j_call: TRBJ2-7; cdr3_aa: CASSQGGLSGVLYEQYF; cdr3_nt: TGTGCCAGCAGCCAAGGGGGCCTTAGCGGGGTACTCTACGAGCAGTACTTC
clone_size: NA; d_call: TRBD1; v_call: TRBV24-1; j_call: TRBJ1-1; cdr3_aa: CATSPGQGSNTEAFF; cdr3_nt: TGTGCCACCAGTCCCGGACAGGGGAGTAACACTGAAGCTTTCTTT
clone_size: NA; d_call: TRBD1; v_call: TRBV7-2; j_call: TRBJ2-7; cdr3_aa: CASSSDRGSTYEQYF; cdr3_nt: TGTGCCAGCAGTTCGGACAGGGGGTCTACCTACGAGCAGTACTTC
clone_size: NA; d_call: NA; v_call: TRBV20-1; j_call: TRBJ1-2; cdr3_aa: CSAPVPGVRGYTF; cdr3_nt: TGCAGTGCCCCCGTCCCGGGGGTCCGTGGCTACACCTTC